The next 24 T cell receptor beta chains were all read from a single sample in a study of blood T cells in healthy people across ages. Alongside a J-beta primer mix, a sample-barcoded 5' primer served in a second PCR lasting roughly 6 to 12 cycles. TCRdb called the 5' RACE reads again in MiXCR, with one record for every CDR3 protein. Of hundreds of thousands of distinct CDR3 sequences in the sample, under 40% are singletons; the top ten hold 10% to 15%. Sequencing was performed on blood. The source of these receptors is a man between 18 and 29 years old in good health.

Concerning this clonotype: This may come from a read error, since a much larger clone is one base off. The chain is built from TRBV18 and TRBJ1-6, with no clear D. The CDR3 consists of 15 residues. Germline V lookup: CDR1 KGHSH, CDR2 LQKENI. The DNA of the CDR3 is TGTGCCAGCTCCCCCGGGAGCTCCTATAATTCACCCCCCCACTTT. Encoded protein: CASSPGSSYNSPPHF. Using reference TRBV18 and TRBJ1-6 for the parts outside the CDR3, the full variable domain is NAGVMQNPRHLVRRRGQEARLRCSPMKGHSHVYWYRQLPEEGLKFMVYLQKENIIDESGMPKERFSAEFPKEGPSILRIQQVVRGDSAAYFCASSPGSSYNSPPHFGNGTRLTVT.

This clonotype was counted only a few times. This chain joins TRBV7-2 and TRBJ2-1, with D tentatively TRBD1 (6 bases). Trimming left V 1 base short and J 9 bases short, with 16 bases between. In germline, CDR1 is SGHTA, CDR2 FQGNSA. The CDR3 spans 15 residues. The DNA for the CDR3 is TGTGCCAGCAGCTTAGGGGGACACTTTCGGGTTGAGCAGTTCTTC. Protein: CASSLGGHFRVEQFF.

On this clonotype: A single base is all that separates this from a far larger clone, so a read error is likely. The chain recombines TRBV7-9 with TRBJ2-1, with 10 bases fitting TRBD1. The CDR3 runs to 14 residues. V lost 4 bases, J lost 10 bases, and 7 bases stayed unmatched. Germline assignment: CDR1 SEHNR and CDR2 FQNEAQ (reference sequence). The chain's CDR3 is CASSSGQGSYEQFF. CDR3 nucleotides: TGTGCCAGCAGCTCGGGACAGGGGTCCTACGAGCAGTTCTTC.

This clonotype occurred many times. CDR3 region: CASSQLRAASIAKNIQYF. For the CDR3, the DNA is TGTGCCAGCAGCCAGTTAAGGGCCGCTTCTATAGCCAAAAACATTCAGTACTTC. The rearrangement uses TRBV3-1 and TRBJ2-4; no definite D call. The CDR3 totals 18 residues. Trimming removed 3 bases from V and 0 bases from J, with 18 bases in between. CDR1 and CDR2 from the germline V gene are LGHDT and YNNKEL (reference sequence).

The V call is TRBV10-3, the J call TRBJ1-1; perhaps TRBD1 as D (6 bases). The V gene's germline CDR1 is ENHRY and CDR2 SYGVKD. This CDR3 has 15 residues. V gave up 0 bases and J gave up 3 bases, with 11 bases separating them. The CDR3 region is CAISESRGADTEAFF. The CDR3 bases are TGTGCCATCAGTGAGTCGCGGGGGGCGGACACTGAAGCTTTCTTT.

Remarks on this clonotype: A read error is possible here, since a much larger clone lies one base away. The chain employs TRBV20-1 and TRBJ1-6, with TRBD1 matching 7 bases. CDR1 and CDR2 from the germline V gene are DFQATT and SNEGSKA (reference sequence). This CDR3 contains 16 residues. The CDR3 DNA reads as TGCAGTGCTAGAGATGCAGGACAGGCTCGTAATCCACCCCTCCACTTT. Translated, it gives CSARDAGQARNPPLHF.

This clonotype was recorded a few times. The J gene is TRBJ1-2, the V gene TRBV12-3 or TRBV12-4; 8 nucleotides line up with TRBD1. The CDR3 consists of 16 residues. V lost 5 bases and J lost 2; bases outside the gene matches: 10. Here the CDR3 DNA reads TGTGCCAGCAGTCCCCTCCGGACAGGGAGAAACTATGGCTACACCTTC. Translating it yields CASSPLRTGRNYGYTF.

The sample holds a few counts of this clonotype. CDR3 sequence: CASSKTGTTDTQYF. Written as DNA, the CDR3 is TGTGCCAGCAGCAAAACAGGGACCACAGATACGCAGTATTTT. The chain combines TRBV6-5 with TRBJ2-3, with a possible D match to TRBD1 (6 bases). Per germline, CDR1 MNHEY and CDR2 SVGAGI. V lost 6 bases to trimming and J lost 2 bases, with 12 bases between them. CDR3 length: 14 residues.

CDR3 nucleotides: TGTGCCAGCAGTTTAGCGTCGGGGGCAGCGACAGATACGCAGTATTTT. This codes for CASSLASGAATDTQYF. This chain joins TRBV12-3 or TRBV12-4 and TRBJ2-3; D possibly matches TRBD1 or TRBD2 (6 bases each). This CDR3 spans 16 amino acids. V lost 0 bases and J 3 bases, leaving 13 bases between the germline ends.

Regarding this clonotype: The conserved phenylalanine or tryptophan normally closing the CDR3 is absent here, so this likely arose from a read error. J is TRBJ2-1 and V is TRBV7-2; 8 nucleotides match TRBD2. The CDR3 has 15 amino acids. From germline, CDR1 is SGHTA and CDR2 FQGNSA. The V gene end was trimmed by 5 bases and the J gene end by 4 bases; junction bases not matched to a gene: 7. The CDR3 region has the DNA TGTGCCAGCAGCCCCCCCACTAGCGGATACAATGAGCAGTTCTTA. Protein: CASSPPTSGYNEQFL.

The chain uses TRBV30 and TRBJ1-4; the D is unclear. The CDR3 spans 15 residues. Per germline, CDR1 GTSNPN and CDR2 SVGIG (reference sequence). Trimming stripped 0 bases from V and 7 bases from J, with 15 bases between. The CDR3 region has the DNA TGTGCCTGGAGTGTACTGGGCAGCGGAAGTGAAAAACTGTTTTTT. Protein sequence: CAWSVLGSGSEKLFF.

In regard to this clonotype: Mismatch with germline at one junction end may stem from a read error. The chain links TRBV12-3 or TRBV12-4 to TRBJ2-3; 7 bases map to TRBD1. There are 16 residues in the CDR3. The CDR3 protein is CASNRPGTASTDTQYF. CDR3 nucleotides: TGTGCCAGCAACAGGCCCGGGACAGCTAGCACGGATACGCAGTATTTT.

The sample holds a few counts of this clonotype. The chain employs TRBV7-2 and TRBJ2-1, with TRBD2 matching over 10 bases. The germline CDR1 and CDR2 sequences are SGHTA and FQGNSA. The CDR3 has 15 amino acids. J lost 3 bases, V lost 5 bases, and 4 bases had no gene match. CDR3 nucleotide sequence: TGTGCCAGCAGCGCCCGGACTAGCGGCTACAATGAGCAGTTCTTC. It codes for CASSARTSGYNEQFF. The entire variable domain, with the rest obtained from reference TRBV7-2 and TRBJ2-1, is as follows: GAGVSQSPSNKVTEKGKDVELRCDPISGHTALYWYRQSLGQGLEFLIYFQGNSAPDKSGLPSDRFSAERTGGSVSTLTIQRTQQEDSAVYLCASSARTSGYNEQFFGPGTRLTVL.

This clonotype was counted only a few times. The chain links TRBV29-1 to TRBJ2-7; 7 bases fit TRBD1. Trimming at V came to 0 bases and at J to 7 bases, leaving 12 bases not matched to a gene. Per germline, CDR1 SQVTM and CDR2 ANQGSEA. The CDR3 has 15 amino acids. The CDR3 nucleotides are TGCAGCGTTGAAGAGGCTCGGGACAGCTACAATGAGCAGTACTTC. Amino acid sequence: CSVEEARDSYNEQYF.

V usage is TRBV4-1 and J usage is TRBJ1-2; D unclear. Deletions cut 0 bases from V and 2 bases from J, with 7 bases between. This CDR3 comprises 14 residues. CDR1 is MGHRA and CDR2 is YSYEKL in the germline V gene. In nucleotides, the CDR3 is TGCGCCAGCAGCCAAGAAAAGGCGAACTATGGCTACACCTTC. It is translated as CASSQEKANYGYTF.

A note on this clonotype: A much larger clonotype is one base distant, so this may be a read error. The CDR3 DNA follows: TGTGCCAGCAGTTTCCGAGACAGGGACTACAATGAGCAGTACTTC. It codes for CASSFRDRDYNEQYF. The chain combines TRBV12-3 or TRBV12-4 with TRBJ2-5; D may be TRBD1 or TRBD2 (7 bases each). The CDR3 runs to 15 residues. Trimming removed 3 bases at V and 11 bases at J, with 22 bases between.

This clonotype has ten or more counts. The chain combines TRBV15 with TRBJ1-2; tentative D call: TRBD1 (5 bases). CDR1 and CDR2 (germline): LNHNV, YYDKDF (reference sequence). The CDR3 has 16 residues. Trimming stripped 0 bases from V and 0 bases from J, with 11 bases between. The CDR3 DNA sequence: TGTGCCACCAGCAGAGATAGAGAGGGGACTAACTATGGCTACACCTTC. It specifies CATSRDREGTNYGYTF. Filled out from reference TRBV15 and TRBJ1-2, the complete variable domain reads DAMVIQNPRYQVTQFGKPVTLSCSQTLNHNVMYWYQQKSSQAPKLLFHYYDKDFNNEADTPDNFQSRRPNTSFCFLDIRSPGLGDTAMYLCATSRDREGTNYGYTFGSGTRLTVV.

This clonotype was seen a few times. CDR3 bases: TGCAGTTCGCGACAGGGGACTTATAGCAATCAGCCCCAGCATTTT. Amino acid sequence: CSSRQGTYSNQPQHF. The gene calls are TRBV20-1 and TRBJ1-5; 8 bases align to TRBD1. The CDR3 contains 15 residues. The trim removed 8 bases at V and 0 bases at J, leaving 9 bases unmatched. The germline V gene has CDR1 DFQATT and CDR2 SNEGSKA (reference sequence).

This clonotype was detected many times. This chain links TRBV20-1 with TRBJ2-1; TRBD2 matches 11 bases. The V and J ends lost 3 bases and 4 bases, in that order; junction bases with no gene match: 14. The germline CDR1 and CDR2 sequences are DFQATT and SNEGSKA (reference sequence). This CDR3 has 18 amino acids. The CDR3 bases are TGCAGTGCTAGGGATCTAGCGGGGGGCACAAGGACGTACAATGAGCAGTTCTTC. Translating gives CSARDLAGGTRTYNEQFF.

There are a few counts of this clonotype. The V call is TRBV18, the J call TRBJ2-7; TRBD1 aligns across 7 bases. The CDR3 has 14 residues. The V gene's germline CDR1 is KGHSH and CDR2 LQKENI. The ends lost 3 bases at V and 2 bases at J; junction bases unmatched: 4. The CDR3 protein is CASSPGTEAYEQYF. The CDR3 DNA follows: TGTGCCAGCTCACCGGGGACAGAAGCCTACGAGCAGTACTTC.

This clonotype was counted many times. The chain links TRBV2 to TRBJ2-7; D tentatively reads TRBD1 or TRBD2 (5 bases each). CDR1 is SNHLY, CDR2 FYNNEI, per germline. The V and J ends lost 6 bases and 5 bases respectively, with 14 bases between them. The CDR3 covers 13 residues. CDR3 region: CASRGTSSDEQYF. In DNA form, the CDR3 reads TGTGCCAGCAGGGGGACCTCCTCGGACGAGCAGTACTTC.

The V call is TRBV27, the J call TRBJ2-1, with 10 bases identical to TRBD2. This CDR3 is 15 amino acids long. Germline CDR1 and CDR2: MNHEY and SMNVEV (reference sequence). Trimming cost V 4 bases and J 9 bases; bases outside gene matches: 9. In DNA, the CDR3 is TGTGCCAGCAGTTACCAAGCGGGGGGGCCCCCTGAGCAGTTCTTC. This gives the protein CASSYQAGGPPEQFF.

This clonotype was counted many times. The rearrangement uses TRBV25-1 and TRBJ2-7; maybe TRBD1 (5 bases). The germline V gene has CDR1 MGHDK and CDR2 SYGVNS. With 4 bases removed from V and 4 bases from J, the gap between germline ends came to 14 bases. This CDR3 comprises 14 residues. The CDR3 DNA sequence: TGTGCCAGCAGTGTAGACAGATTTCCTTACGAGCAGTACTTC. It yields the protein CASSVDRFPYEQYF.

At least ten counts were recorded for this clonotype. The chain uses TRBV10-3 and TRBJ1-4; maybe TRBD1 (5 bases). V was clipped by 0 bases and J by 6 bases, with 11 bases between them. CDR3 size: 15 residues. From germline, CDR1 is ENHRY and CDR2 SYGVKD. The CDR3 sequence: CAISESGREDEKLFF. The CDR3, as DNA: TGTGCCATCAGTGAGTCGGGCAGGGAGGATGAAAAACTGTTTTTT.